Many counts were recorded for the clone carrying this TCR beta chain. Its specificity is not known. CDR3 length: 21 amino acids. Germline V CDR1 and CDR2: MNHEY, SVGEGT. The junction had 24 bases not matched to a gene; V was cut back by 4 bases and J by 3 bases. In TCRdb, the reads were re-called with MiXCR into one record per CDR3 protein. The profile shows about 500,000 distinct CDR3 sequences, 25% to 35% of them singletons. The data are from a study of T cell repertoires in cytomegalovirus infection. For the study at large: HLA-B-restricted CMV epitopes that are well studied, plus recently identified HLA-C-restricted ones, were used by the study. CMV infection together with matching HLA type was indicated by public TCR beta signatures.

Study results and limitations: Across the ex vivo response, the dominant clonotypes were HLA-C-restricted CMV-specific TCR beta clonotypes.

The sequencing used cultured PBMCs, collected from culture after CMV antigen stimulation. This TCR came from a human donor in good health (CMV status not recorded). Some clones in this sample may be carry-over from other donors' samples. The rearrangement uses TRBV6-2 or TRBV6-3 and TRBJ1-5, with TRBD1 matching over 7 bases. In DNA, the CDR3 is TGTGCCAGCAGTTCATTGGTATCACTCCGGGACAGCCGATATGTCAATCAGCCCCAGCATTTT. Encoded protein: CASSSLVSLRDSRYVNQPQHF.